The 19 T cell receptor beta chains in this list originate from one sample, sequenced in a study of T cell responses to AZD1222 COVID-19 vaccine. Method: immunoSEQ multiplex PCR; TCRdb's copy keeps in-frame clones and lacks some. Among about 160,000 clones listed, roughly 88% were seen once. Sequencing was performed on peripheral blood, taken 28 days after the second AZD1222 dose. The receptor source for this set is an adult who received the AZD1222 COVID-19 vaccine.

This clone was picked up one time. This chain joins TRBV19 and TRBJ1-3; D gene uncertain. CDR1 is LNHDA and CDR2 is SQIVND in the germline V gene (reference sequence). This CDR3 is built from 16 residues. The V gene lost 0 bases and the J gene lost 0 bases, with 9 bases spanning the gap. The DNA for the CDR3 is TGTGCCAGTAGTATAGATCGCTGGGGCTCTGGAAACACCATATATTTT. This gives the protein CASSIDRWGSGNTIYF.

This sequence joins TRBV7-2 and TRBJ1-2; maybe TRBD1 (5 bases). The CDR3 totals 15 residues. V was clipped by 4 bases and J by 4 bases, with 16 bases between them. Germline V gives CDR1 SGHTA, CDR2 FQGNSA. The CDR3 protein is CASSSPIGAGYGYTF. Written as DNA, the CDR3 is TGTGCCAGCAGCTCCCCCATTGGGGCTGGCTATGGCTACACCTTC.

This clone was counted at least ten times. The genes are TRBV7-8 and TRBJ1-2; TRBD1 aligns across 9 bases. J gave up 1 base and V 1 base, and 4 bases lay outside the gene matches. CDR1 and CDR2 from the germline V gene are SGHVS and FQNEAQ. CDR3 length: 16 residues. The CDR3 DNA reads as TGTGCCAGCAGCTTAGGAGGGACAGGGAATAACTATGGCTACACCTTC. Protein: CASSLGGTGNNYGYTF.

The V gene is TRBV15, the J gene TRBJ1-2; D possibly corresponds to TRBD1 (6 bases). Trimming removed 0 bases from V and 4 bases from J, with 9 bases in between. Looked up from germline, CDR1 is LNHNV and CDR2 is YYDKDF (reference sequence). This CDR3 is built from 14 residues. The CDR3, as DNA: TGTGCCACCAGCAGAGAACAGGGAGCCTATGGCTACACCTTC. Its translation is CATSREQGAYGYTF.

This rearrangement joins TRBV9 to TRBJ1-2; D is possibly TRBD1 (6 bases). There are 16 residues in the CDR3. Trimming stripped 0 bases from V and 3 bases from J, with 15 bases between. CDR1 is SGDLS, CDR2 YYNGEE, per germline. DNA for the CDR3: TGTGCCAGCAGCGTAGCCTTGGACAGTGAGGACTATGGCTACACCTTC. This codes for CASSVALDSEDYGYTF.

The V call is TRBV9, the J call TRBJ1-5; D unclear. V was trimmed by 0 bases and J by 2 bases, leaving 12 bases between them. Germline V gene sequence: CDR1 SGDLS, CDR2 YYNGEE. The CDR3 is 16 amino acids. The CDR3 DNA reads TGTGCCAGCAGCGTAGGGGAAGGGAAGGGCAATCAGCCCCAGCATTTT. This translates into CASSVGEGKGNQPQHF.

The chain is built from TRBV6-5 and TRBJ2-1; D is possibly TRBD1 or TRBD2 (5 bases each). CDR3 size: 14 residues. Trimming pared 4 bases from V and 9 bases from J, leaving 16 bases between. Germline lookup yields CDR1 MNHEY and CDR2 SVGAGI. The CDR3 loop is CASSWGYTVSEQFF. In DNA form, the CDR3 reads TGTGCCAGCAGTTGGGGGTACACCGTCAGTGAGCAGTTCTTC.

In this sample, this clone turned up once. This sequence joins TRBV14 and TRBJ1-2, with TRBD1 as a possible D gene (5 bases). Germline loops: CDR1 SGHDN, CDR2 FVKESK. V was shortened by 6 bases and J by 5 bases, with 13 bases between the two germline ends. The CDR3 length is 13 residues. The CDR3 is CASSPRAEYGYTF. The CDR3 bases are TGTGCCAGCAGTCCCAGGGCGGAGTATGGCTACACCTTC.

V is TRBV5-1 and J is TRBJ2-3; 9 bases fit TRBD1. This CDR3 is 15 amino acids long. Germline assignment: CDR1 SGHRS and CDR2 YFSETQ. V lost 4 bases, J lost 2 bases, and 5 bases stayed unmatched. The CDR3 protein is CASSVQGAPTDTQYF. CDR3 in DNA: TGCGCCAGCAGCGTACAGGGGGCTCCCACAGATACGCAGTATTTT.

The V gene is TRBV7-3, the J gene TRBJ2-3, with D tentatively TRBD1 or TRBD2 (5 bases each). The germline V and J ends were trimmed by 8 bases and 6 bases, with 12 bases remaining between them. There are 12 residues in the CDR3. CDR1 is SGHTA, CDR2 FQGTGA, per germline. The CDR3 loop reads CASSGPEDTQYF. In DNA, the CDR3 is TGTGCCAGCTCGGGGCCGGAGGATACGCAGTATTTT.

The DNA of the CDR3 is TGCAGCGTGGGGGACGGAGGAAACACCATATATTTT. It codes for CSVGDGGNTIYF. The V and J genes are TRBV29-1 and TRBJ1-3; D might be TRBD1 (5 bases). Trimming stripped 6 bases from V and 4 bases from J, with 10 bases between. The germline V gene has CDR1 SQVTM and CDR2 ANQGSEA. This CDR3 spans 12 amino acids. The complete variable domain, with remaining parts taken from reference TRBV29-1 and TRBJ1-3, reads SAVISQKPSRDICQRGTSLTIQCQVDSQVTMMFWYRQQPGQSLTLIATANQGSEATYESGFVIDKFPISRPNLTFSTLTVSNMSPEDSSIYLCSVGDGGNTIYFGEGSWLTVV.

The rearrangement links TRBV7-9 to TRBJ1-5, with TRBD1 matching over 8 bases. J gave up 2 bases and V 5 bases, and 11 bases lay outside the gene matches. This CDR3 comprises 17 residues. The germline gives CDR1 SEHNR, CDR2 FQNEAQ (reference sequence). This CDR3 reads CASSTPGQGSGNQPQHF. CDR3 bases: TGTGCCAGCAGCACCCCAGGACAGGGATCGGGCAATCAGCCCCAGCATTTT.

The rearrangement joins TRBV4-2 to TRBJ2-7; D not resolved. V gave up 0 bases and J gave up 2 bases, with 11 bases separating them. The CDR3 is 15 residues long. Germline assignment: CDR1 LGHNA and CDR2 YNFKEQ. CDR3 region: CASSQELKTAYEQYF. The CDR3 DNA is TGTGCCAGCAGCCAAGAGTTAAAGACCGCCTACGAGCAGTACTTC.

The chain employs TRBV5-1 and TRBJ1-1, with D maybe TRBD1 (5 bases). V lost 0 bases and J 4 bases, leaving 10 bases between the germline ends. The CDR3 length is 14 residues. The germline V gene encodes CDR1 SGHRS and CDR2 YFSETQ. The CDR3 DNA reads TGCGCCAGCAGCTTGGTCGGGGGAGGCACTGAAGCTTTCTTT. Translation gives CASSLVGGGTEAFF.

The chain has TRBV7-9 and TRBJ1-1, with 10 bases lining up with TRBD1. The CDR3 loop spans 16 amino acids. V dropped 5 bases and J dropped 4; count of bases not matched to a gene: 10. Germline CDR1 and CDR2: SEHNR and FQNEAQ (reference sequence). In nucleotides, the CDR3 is TGTGCCAGCAGCACGCCGACAGGGGGCAGTAGCACTGAAGCTTTCTTT. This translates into CASSTPTGGSSTEAFF.

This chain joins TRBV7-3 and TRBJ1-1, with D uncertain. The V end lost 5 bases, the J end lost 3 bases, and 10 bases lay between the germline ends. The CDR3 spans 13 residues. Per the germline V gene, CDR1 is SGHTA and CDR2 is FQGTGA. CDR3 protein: CASSRMQDTEAFF. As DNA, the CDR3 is TGTGCCAGCAGCCGCATGCAGGACACTGAAGCTTTCTTT.

Here the CDR3 reads CASSQVRGQGGYNEQFF. The CDR3, as DNA: TGCGCCAGCAGCCAAGTGAGGGGACAGGGGGGCTACAATGAGCAGTTCTTC. J is TRBJ2-1 and V is TRBV4-3, with TRBD1 matching 11 bases. This CDR3 has 17 amino acids. CDR1 LGHNA and CDR2 YSLEER come from the germline V gene. V trimming: 1 base; J trimming: 3 bases; junction bases outside the gene matches: 5.

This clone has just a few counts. The CDR3 DNA reads TGTGCCAGCAGCTTACACAGCAATCAGCCCCAGCATTTT. It yields the protein CASSLHSNQPQHF. The chain recombines TRBV11-2 with TRBJ1-5; D remains unclear. Trimming took off 2 bases at V and 1 base at J, with 3 bases between the two ends. The germline V gene has CDR1 SGHAT and CDR2 FQNNGV. CDR3 length equals 13 residues.

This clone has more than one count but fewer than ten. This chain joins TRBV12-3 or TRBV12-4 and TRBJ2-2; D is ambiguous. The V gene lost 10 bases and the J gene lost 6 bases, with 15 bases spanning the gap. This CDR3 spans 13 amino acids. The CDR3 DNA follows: TGTGCCACCGAAGACAAGGTACCCGGGGAGCTGTTTTTT. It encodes CATEDKVPGELFF.